The next 8 T cell receptor beta chains were all read from a single sample in a study of T cell changes during pregnancy in multiple sclerosis. Method: immunoSEQ multiplex PCR; TCRdb's copy keeps in-frame clones and lacks some. Of tens of thousands of clones listed, 94% are singletons. This specimen consisted of peripheral blood, obtained in the second trimester of pregnancy. Receptors were obtained from a female donor in good health, enrolled as a control in a pregnancy study.

This chain links TRBV28 with TRBJ1-1; TRBD1 matches at 10 bases. There are 18 residues in the CDR3. The junction had 20 bases not matched to a gene; V was cut back by 6 bases and J by 7 bases. CDR1 is MDHEN and CDR2 is SYDVKM in the germline V gene. The CDR3 loop is CASSSPPGQGRGYFEAFF. The DNA of the CDR3 is TGTGCCAGCAGCTCCCCCCCGGGACAGGGGAGGGGATACTTTGAAGCTTTCTTT.

This clone has just one count. The chain joins TRBV2 to TRBJ2-3; a possible D gene is TRBD1 (6 bases). This CDR3 is built from 14 residues. Germline assignment: CDR1 SNHLY and CDR2 FYNNEI. The ends were cut back, 6 bases at V and 1 base at J, with 11 bases in the middle. Here the CDR3 reads CASRANRGTDTQYF. CDR3 in DNA: TGTGCCAGCAGGGCGAACAGGGGCACAGATACGCAGTATTTT.

The chain combines TRBV6-1 with TRBJ2-1, with 9 bases identical to TRBD1. Trimming at V came to 4 bases and at J to 8 bases, leaving 18 bases not matched to a gene. The CDR3 is 18 residues long. CDR1 is MNHNS and CDR2 is SASEGT in the germline V gene. This CDR3 is CASSGLTGGYGPRDEQFF. DNA for the CDR3: TGTGCCAGCAGTGGACTCACAGGGGGCTACGGACCTCGGGATGAGCAGTTCTTC.

This chain connects TRBV4-1 to TRBJ2-7; D remains unclear. The V end lost 0 bases, the J end lost 2 bases, and 14 bases lay between the germline ends. This CDR3 has 16 amino acids. Germline CDR1 MGHRA, CDR2 YSYEKL. The CDR3 is CASSQDIEVVAYEQYF. In nucleotides, the CDR3 is TGCGCCAGCAGCCAAGATATTGAGGTCGTCGCCTACGAGCAGTACTTC.

This clone was recorded once. This rearrangement joins TRBV7-2 to TRBJ2-7; 7 bases map to TRBD2. Germline CDR1 is SGHTA and CDR2 is FQGNSA. J gave up 0 bases and V 6 bases, and 5 bases lay outside the gene matches. The CDR3 spans 14 residues. The chain's CDR3 is CASRPGGSSYEQYF. The CDR3 DNA sequence: TGTGCCAGCAGGCCGGGCGGGAGCTCCTACGAGCAGTACTTC.

The chain links TRBV21-1 to TRBJ1-1; the table's D call TRBD1 went unverified against the DNA. TRBV21-1 is classified as a pseudogene. The CDR3 covers 15 residues. The CDR3 reads CASSKVGAGETEAFF. Written as DNA, the CDR3 is TGTGCCAGCAGCAAAGTGGGGGCAGGGGAAACTGAAGCTTTCTTT.

This clone was recorded once. The chain's CDR3 is CASSEPGTGKYF. The CDR3 region has the DNA TGTGCCAGCAGTGAACCCGGGACAGGGAAGTACTTC. V and J are TRBV6-1 and TRBJ2-7, with 9 nucleotides matching TRBD1. The J segment lost 11 bases and the V segment lost 2 bases, leaving 4 bases of the junction unmatched. This CDR3 is 12 amino acids long. In germline, CDR1 is MNHNS, CDR2 SASEGT.

This clone appeared a few times. This sample also contains other DNA sequences that code for the same CDR3. This chain links TRBV5-1 with TRBJ2-1; the match to TRBD2 covers 7 bases. Germline V gene lookup returns CDR1 SGHRS and CDR2 YFSETQ. This CDR3 contains 14 residues. V gave up 3 bases and J gave up 2 bases; unmatched junction bases: 2. The CDR3 DNA reads TGCGCCAGCAGCTCGGCGGGAGCCTACAATGAGCAGTTCTTC. Amino acids: CASSSAGAYNEQFF.